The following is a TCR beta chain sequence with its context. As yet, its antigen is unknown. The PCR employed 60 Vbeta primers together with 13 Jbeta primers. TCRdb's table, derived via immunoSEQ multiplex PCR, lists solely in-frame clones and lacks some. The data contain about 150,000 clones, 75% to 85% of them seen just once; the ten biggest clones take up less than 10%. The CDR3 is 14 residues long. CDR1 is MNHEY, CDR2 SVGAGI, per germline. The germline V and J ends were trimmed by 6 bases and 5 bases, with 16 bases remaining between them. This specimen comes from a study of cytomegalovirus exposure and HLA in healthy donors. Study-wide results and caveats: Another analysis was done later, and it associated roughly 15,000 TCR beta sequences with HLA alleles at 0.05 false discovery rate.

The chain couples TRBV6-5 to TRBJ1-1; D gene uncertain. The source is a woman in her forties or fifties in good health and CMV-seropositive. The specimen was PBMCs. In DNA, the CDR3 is TGTGCCAGCAGGGCAGAGGTTTTTAATACTGAAGCTTTCTTT. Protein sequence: CASRAEVFNTEAFF.